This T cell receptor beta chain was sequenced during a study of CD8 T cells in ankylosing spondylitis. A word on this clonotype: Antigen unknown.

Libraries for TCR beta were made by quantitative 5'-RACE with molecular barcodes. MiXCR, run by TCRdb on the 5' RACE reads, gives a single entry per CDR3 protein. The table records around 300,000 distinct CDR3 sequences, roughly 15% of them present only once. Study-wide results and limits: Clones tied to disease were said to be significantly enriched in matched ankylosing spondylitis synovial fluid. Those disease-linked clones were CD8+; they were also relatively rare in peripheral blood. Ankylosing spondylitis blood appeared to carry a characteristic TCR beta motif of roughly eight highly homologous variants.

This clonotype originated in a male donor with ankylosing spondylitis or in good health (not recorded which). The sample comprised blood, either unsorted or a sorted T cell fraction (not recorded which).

The CDR3 DNA is TGTGCCAGCAGCCACAGACAGTTGAACACTGAAGCTTTCTTT. It is translated as CASSHRQLNTEAFF. The chain is built from TRBV3-1 and TRBJ1-1; D perhaps matches TRBD1 (5 bases). The CDR3 has 14 residues. The V end was cut by 3 bases, the J end by 0 bases, with 8 bases between. The germline V gene has CDR1 LGHDT and CDR2 YNNKEL (reference sequence).